These 11 T cell receptor beta chains were all obtained from the same sample, sequenced in a study of blood T cell repertoires in COVID-19. Assay used: immunoSEQ multiplex PCR; TCRdb lists only in-frame clones, some missing. The sample shows under 250,000 clones, about 86% of them seen only once. The sample comprised peripheral blood. These receptors were taken from a man aged 50 to 60 with active or convalescent COVID-19.

This chain uses TRBV30 with TRBJ1-6; a possible D gene is TRBD1 (5 bases). Trimming stripped 3 bases from V and 6 bases from J, with 12 bases between. The CDR3 is made up of 14 amino acids. Germline CDR1 reads GTSNPN; CDR2 reads SVGIG (reference sequence). The CDR3 loop reads CAWRQETFNSPLHF. In DNA form, the CDR3 reads TGTGCCTGGAGACAGGAGACTTTTAATTCACCCCTCCACTTT.

The chain combines TRBV5-4 with TRBJ2-2; perhaps TRBD1 as D (5 bases). V lost 1 base and J lost 5, with 18 bases in between. The V gene's germline CDR1 is SGHNT and CDR2 YYREEE (reference sequence). This CDR3 is 17 amino acids long. The CDR3 region has the DNA TGTGCCAGCAGCTTGCTTGGGGCACTCCACGAGACCGGGGAGCTGTTTTTT. Translated: CASSLLGALHETGELFF.

The chain recombines TRBV5-1 with TRBJ2-1, with 16 bases fitting TRBD2. Germline loops: CDR1 SGHRS, CDR2 YFSETQ. V dropped 5 bases and J dropped 7; count of bases not matched to a gene: 0. The CDR3 consists of 14 residues. DNA of the CDR3: TGCGCCAGCAGGGGACTAGCGGGGGGGAATGAGCAGTTCTTC. It yields the protein CASRGLAGGNEQFF.

The chain couples TRBV5-1 to TRBJ1-1, with 10 positions matching TRBD1. V was pared by 7 bases and J by 7 bases, with 16 bases of the junction left unmatched. The CDR3 runs to 16 residues. Germline lookup yields CDR1 SGHRS and CDR2 YFSETQ. CDR3 DNA sequence: TGCGCCAGCGCGGGACAGGGGTCCCCTTTGGAGCTTGAAGCTTTCTTT. It translates to CASAGQGSPLELEAFF.

The V gene is TRBV6-5, the J gene TRBJ1-5, with 11 bases matching TRBD1. Germline V gives CDR1 MNHEY, CDR2 SVGAGI. CDR3 size: 15 residues. The V segment lost 7 bases and the J segment 3 bases; nucleotides outside the gene matches: 5. This chain's CDR3 is CASTWDRGYNQPQHF. For the CDR3, the DNA is TGTGCCAGCACCTGGGACAGGGGGTACAATCAGCCCCAGCATTTT.

The chain has TRBV11-2 and TRBJ2-7; the D gene is possibly TRBD2 (6 bases). The V gene lost 5 bases and the J gene lost 2 bases, with 19 bases spanning the gap. The CDR3 has 16 residues. Germline CDR1 is SGHAT and CDR2 is FQNNGV. The CDR3 is CASSPLRGQKTYEQYF. Here the CDR3 DNA reads TGTGCCAGCAGCCCGTTGCGGGGCCAGAAAACCTACGAGCAGTACTTC.

The V call is TRBV4-2, the J call TRBJ1-4; D ambiguous. This CDR3 is built from 18 residues. Between the trimmed V and J ends, which lost 0 bases and 4 bases, there was a span of 18 bases. Germline V gene lookup returns CDR1 LGHNA and CDR2 YNFKEQ. The CDR3 protein is CASSQEPQRGRLNEKLFF. The CDR3 DNA sequence: TGTGCCAGCAGCCAAGAACCCCAAAGAGGCAGACTTAATGAAAAACTGTTTTTT.

The rearrangement joins TRBV10-3 to TRBJ1-1, with 8 bases lining up with TRBD1. The ends lost 10 bases at V and 3 bases at J; junction bases unmatched: 10. The CDR3 is 14 amino acids. Germline values: CDR1 ENHRY, CDR2 SYGVKD. Here the CDR3 reads CATRAGQGYTEAFF. The CDR3 DNA follows: TGTGCCACCAGGGCCGGACAGGGATACACTGAAGCTTTCTTT.

V is TRBV29-1 and J is TRBJ1-2, with D maybe TRBD1 (6 bases). CDR1 is SQVTM, CDR2 ANQGSEA, per germline. The germline V and J ends were trimmed by 3 bases and 2 bases, with 7 bases remaining between them. CDR3 size: 12 residues. CDR3 sequence reads: CSVDGQNYGYTF. DNA for the CDR3: TGCAGCGTTGACGGACAGAACTATGGCTACACCTTC.

This rearrangement joins TRBV7-2 to TRBJ2-3; TRBD1 is a possible D gene (5 bases). Germline V gives CDR1 SGHTA, CDR2 FQGNSA. The CDR3 is 14 amino acids. V was pared by 1 base and J by 5 bases, with 10 bases between. The CDR3 sequence: CASSLDGREDTQYF. The CDR3 DNA sequence: TGTGCCAGCAGCTTAGACGGCAGGGAAGATACGCAGTATTTT.

V usage is TRBV2 and J usage is TRBJ2-1; 11 positions agree with TRBD2. Per the germline V gene, CDR1 is SNHLY and CDR2 is FYNNEI. The CDR3 sequence is 15 residues long. The V and J ends lost 2 bases and 9 bases, in that order; junction bases with no gene match: 6. The CDR3 DNA is TGTGCCAGCAGTGAACTACTAGCGGGGGCCGGTGAGCAGTTCTTC. Its translation is CASSELLAGAGEQFF.